This T cell receptor (beta chain) was captured in a study of OX40 agonist ivuxolimab in advanced cancers. Whole-study findings and limits: Dose levels from 0.1 to 3.0 mg/kg saw CD4+ and CD8+ blood T cells expand clonally by week 6.

This CDR3 contains 13 residues. Germline V gene lookup returns CDR1 MNHEY and CDR2 SMNVEV (reference sequence). Trimming removed 6 bases from V and 5 bases from J, with 12 bases in between. The assay was immunoSEQ multiplex PCR, and TCRdb's table has in-frame clones only and misses some. The data show about 71,000 clones, about nine tenths seen once. Comments on this clone: Its antigen is undetermined.

Blood got drawn at baseline, again on cycle 4 day 1, and then on cycle 7 day 1. The gene calls are TRBV27 and TRBJ2-3, with D perhaps matching TRBD2 (5 bases). The input for sequencing was CD4+ or CD8+ T cells sorted from blood, taken in a trial of the OX40 agonist ivuxolimab. The TCR was taken from an adult with an advanced solid tumor such as melanoma, head and neck, liver or kidney cancer. CDR3: CASRKFEGDTQYF. For the CDR3, the DNA is TGTGCCAGCAGGAAGTTCGAGGGAGATACGCAGTATTTT.